One T cell receptor (beta chain) is described in this entry. Its antigen is not known. CDR1 and CDR2 (germline): MRHNA, SNTAGT. CDR3 length: 16 residues. Germline trimming cut 6 bases from V and 4 bases from J; bases unmatched to any gene: 8. Positively selected for CCR7, the CD45RO-negative cells used as naive CD8 cells excluded terminally differentiated effector memory CD45RA+ cells. Nashville, Tennessee was home to all donors, who were Caucasian adults. Profiling relied on immunoSEQ multiplex PCR, and the TCRdb table lists in-frame clones only, not all of them. The table lists under 850,000 clones, around 92% of them singletons. This sample stems from a study of shared clonotypes between healthy human individuals. Study-level results: Generation of non-shared clonotypes was less probable than generation of clonotypes shared by all four donors. Naive subsets usually exceeded memory subsets in estimated richness.

This rearrangement joins TRBV6-4 to TRBJ2-1, with 11 positions matching TRBD2. The sequencing sample was made of naive CD8+ T cells sorted from blood. The TCR originated in a man aged 25 to 45 in good health. Here the CDR3 DNA reads TGTGCCAGCAGCCCGACCGGGACTAGCGGTTACAATGAGCAGTTCTTC. Encoded protein: CASSPTGTSGYNEQFF.